Sequencing of this T cell receptor (beta chain) was carried out in a study of blood T cell repertoires in COVID-19. Germline assignment: CDR1 LNHDA and CDR2 SQIVND (reference sequence). The CDR3 loop spans 14 amino acids. V was trimmed by 5 bases and J by 2 bases, leaving 10 bases between them. The repertoire was sequenced with immunoSEQ multiplex PCR; TCRdb's copy has only in-frame clones and lacks some. The table includes roughly 190,000 clones, approximately 86% detected once. The clonotype was recovered from an elderly woman in a cohort sampled during active or convalescent COVID-19. This chain links TRBV19 with TRBJ2-1; maybe TRBD1 (5 bases). The sample consisted of peripheral blood. The CDR3 DNA is TGTGCCAGTAGTCTTGACAGAACCTACAATGAGCAGTTCTTC. Translating gives CASSLDRTYNEQFF.